The present T cell receptor beta chain was sequenced within a study of T-cell memory formation after mild COVID-19 (dated by TCRdb to about 2021). Turning to the overall study: TCR sequence clusters from the two donors were largely donor specific. The cohort was made up of two young adult volunteers, one female and one male, who were previously healthy. In two donors, T-cell clones that expanded and contracted after mild COVID-19 were tracked by sequencing TCRalpha and TCRbeta repertoires over time. Overall study results and their limits: Some responding clones were found in pre-infection memory, which suggests that pre-existing cross-reactive memory T cells took part in the SARS-CoV-2 response. Clones that contracted from day 15 to 85 showed balanced CD4/CD8 phenotypes, whereas a second wave of clones that expanded from day 15 to 37 leaned towards CD4+. Contracting CD4+ clones appeared mostly in the CM and EM memory subsets, whereas CD8+ clones were enriched in EMRA. SARS-CoV-2 specificity of the second-wave clones peaking on day 37 was not confirmed. Only two mild cases were covered in the study, and larger cohorts including severe cases with pre-infection samples were considered necessary.

Instrument used: Illumina NovaSeq 6000. TCRalpha and TCRbeta cDNA libraries were built by 5'RACE with constant-segment primers, adding sample barcodes and unique molecular identifiers. Trizol reagent was used to extract RNA from every sample. The libraries were amplified in two PCR steps, and the second step added a second sample barcode and Illumina TruSeq adapters. Sequencing of the libraries was done on an Illumina NovaSeq, producing 2 x 150 bp paired-end reads. The paper's data handling went like this. Reads were demultiplexed and collapsed into UMI-guided consensus sequences with migec v1.2.7. Using mixcr v2.1.11, UMI consensuses were aligned to TRA and TRB V and J templates and then assembled into clonotypes. Clonotypes were classified as expanded or contracted when called significant by both edgeR and NoisET, with noise models trained on biological replicates. For edgeR calls, the cutoffs were a false discovery rate-adjusted p below 0.01 and a log2 fold-change threshold of 1. As an exploratory analysis of dynamics, max-normalized trajectories of the 1000 most abundant clonotypes were examined with PCA combined with hierarchical clustering. Separately sequenced CD4+ and CD8+ repertoires were used to assign a CD4 or CD8 phenotype to each responding clone. TCRdb reprocessed the public reads (quality trimming at Q25 with fastp, clone calling with MiXCR) and kept in-frame beta chains. For every CDR3 protein sequence, its rows merge into one entry that carries the most common genes and DNA. These V and J calls rely on TCRdb rather than the paper's analysis. This sample holds 450,000 to 700,000 distinct CDR3 sequences; over 15% were observed only once. The ten largest account for around 12% of the sample.

Ficoll-Paque density gradient centrifugation was the method used to isolate PBMCs. As concerns this clonotype: Its antigen remains unidentified. Base qualities were left out, and no much larger clone turns up one base away.

Relative to germline, V is missing 0 bases and J is missing 4 bases, with 7 bases of the junction outside any gene match. Reading the germline V gene (reference sequence) gives CDR1 DFQATT and CDR2 SNEGSKA. From the cysteine up to the phenylalanine, the CDR3 has a length of 15 residues. Only the CDR3 part of the read is kept: 45 bases, read in frame from the first base. This sequence was found in an adult woman who had mild COVID-19 (a few samples of this study predate the infection). The sample titles of this study are shuffled in the database, so cell type and time point are left out; the donor was told from shared clones. The sequenced sample consisted of PBMCs or a T cell subset sorted from them (not recorded which). Recombination joined TRBV20-1 with TRBJ2-7, and 9 junction bases match TRBD2. The CDR3 sequence is CSARDYGSGSYEQYF. The nucleotide sequence is TGCAGTGCTAGAGATTACGGTAGCGGGAGTTACGAGCAGTACTTC.